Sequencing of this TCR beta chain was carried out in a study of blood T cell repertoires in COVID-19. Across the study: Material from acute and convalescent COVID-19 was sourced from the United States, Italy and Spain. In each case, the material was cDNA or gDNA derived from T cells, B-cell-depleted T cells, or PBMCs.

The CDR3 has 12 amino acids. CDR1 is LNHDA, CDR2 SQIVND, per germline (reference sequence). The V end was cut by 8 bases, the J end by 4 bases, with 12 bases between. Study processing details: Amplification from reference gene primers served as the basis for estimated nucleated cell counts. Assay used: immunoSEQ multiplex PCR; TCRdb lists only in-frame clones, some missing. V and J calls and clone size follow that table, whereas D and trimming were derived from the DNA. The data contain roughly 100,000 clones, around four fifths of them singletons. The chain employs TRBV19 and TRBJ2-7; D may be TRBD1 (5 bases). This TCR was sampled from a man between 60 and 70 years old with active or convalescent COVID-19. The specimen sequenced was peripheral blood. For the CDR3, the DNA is TGTGCCAGTCGGACCGACAGTTACGAGCAGTACTTC. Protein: CASRTDSYEQYF.